The rows below give T cell receptor beta chains drawn from one sample of a study of T cells and copy number aberrations in small-cell lung cancer. The data were produced by immunoSEQ multiplex PCR, yet TCRdb's version contains in-frame clones alone and is incomplete. The sample includes about 6,600 clones, approximately 76% of them seen just once. Sequenced sample: normal tissue next to the tumor. The source of these receptors is a woman aged 70-85 years with small cell lung cancer. Some clones in this sample may be carry-over from other donors' samples. The CDR3 runs from the conserved cysteine through the conserved F or W. Fields, in order: V gene, D gene, J gene, clone size, CDR3 DNA, CDR3 protein. D genes are given only for firm matches. Clone size is given for some rows only: seen once, a few or many times, or a class if the clone is expanded.

TRBV28	TRBD2	TRBJ2-3	-	TGTGCCAGCAGTCCCGAGGAGGGAGCGGGAGGGGGCACAGATACGCAGTATTTT	CASSPEEGAGGGTDTQYF
TRBV4-1	TRBD1	TRBJ2-1	-	TGCGCCAGCAGCCGGTTTGGGACAGGGGCTGACTCCTACAATGAGCAGTTCTTC	CASSRFGTGADSYNEQFF
TRBV7-8	-	TRBJ1-3	-	TGTGCCAGCAGCCGTCTCGGCATCCAGACCATATATTTT	CASSRLGIQTIYF
TRBV6-1	-	TRBJ2-7	-	TGTGCCAGCAGTGAAAGGCCCGATTACGAGCAGTACTTC	CASSERPDYEQYF
TRBV2	-	TRBJ1-2	-	TGTGCCAGCAGTGATCGGTTTGTGAACTACGGCTACACCTTC	CASSDRFVNYGYTF
TRBV2	TRBD2	TRBJ2-3	-	TGTGCCAGCAGTGTTCTAGCGGGAGGGGATACGCAGTATTTT	CASSVLAGGDTQYF
TRBV7-9	-	TRBJ2-7	few	TGTGCCAGCAGCTCCCAGACTGGTTCGGGCGAGCAGTACTTC	CASSSQTGSGEQYF
TRBV23-1	-	TRBJ2-1	-	TGCGCCAGCAGTCAGGGAACCGGAGAGCAGTTCTTC	CASSQGTGEQFF
TRBV30	TRBD2	TRBJ2-2	-	TGTGCGGTCCTGACTAGCTCTGACGGGGAGCTGTTTTTT	CAVLTSSDGELFF
TRBV6-1	-	TRBJ2-1	-	TGTGCCAGCAGTAGTGGCGGCAGGGCCGATGAGCAGTTCTTC	CASSSGGRADEQFF
TRBV5-1	TRBD1	TRBJ2-7	once	TGCGCCAGCAGCTTCGAGACAGGGGATCGTCGGGAGCAGTACTTC	CASSFETGDRREQYF
TRBV29-1	TRBD1	TRBJ2-7	few	TGCAGCGTTGGTGGACAGGGGGACGAGCAGTACTTC	CSVGGQGDEQYF
TRBV18	-	TRBJ2-7	-	TGTGCCAGCTCCCTTCGAGGTAGTGTCGACGAGCAGTACTTC	CASSLRGSVDEQYF
TRBV29-1	TRBD1	TRBJ2-7	-	TGCAGCGCATCACAGGGGGCCTACGAGCAGTACTTC	CSASQGAYEQYF
TRBV9	TRBD1	TRBJ2-3	large	TGTGCCAGCAGCCCGGGACAGGGCCCAGATACGCAGTATTTT	CASSPGQGPDTQYF
TRBV5-1	TRBD2	TRBJ2-7	-	TGCGCCAGCAGCGGGGGACTAGCGGGAGAGCGAATTCTGGGCGAGCAGTACTTC	CASSGGLAGERILGEQYF
TRBV9	TRBD1	TRBJ2-7	-	TGTGCCAGCAGCGTAGGGGCAGGGGGTTCTTACGAGCAGTACTTC	CASSVGAGGSYEQYF
TRBV4-1	TRBD2	TRBJ2-3	medium-sized	TGCGCCAGCAGCCAAAGATTGGAGGGCGGGAGAGTAACAGATACGCAGTATTTT	CASSQRLEGGRVTDTQYF
TRBV4-1	-	TRBJ2-3	-	TGCGCCAGCAGCCAAGATTTCTTCAGCACAGATACGCAGTATTTT	CASSQDFFSTDTQYF
TRBV5-1	TRBD1	TRBJ1-1	-	TGCGCCAGCAGCTTGGGGGCCGGGACAGGTATGAACACTGAAGCTTTCTTT	CASSLGAGTGMNTEAFF
TRBV6-5	TRBD1	TRBJ1-2	-	TGTGCCAGCACCACCCGCGGGACAGGGGGCTACACCTTC	CASTTRGTGGYTF
TRBV13	-	TRBJ2-6	few	TGTGCCAGCAGCCCGAGGGGGGTTGGGGCCAACGTCCTGACTTTC	CASSPRGVGANVLTF
TRBV29-1	TRBD2	TRBJ2-3	-	TGCAGCGCCAGAAGGGTGTTAGCGGGAGTTATAACGCAGTATTTT	CSARRVLAGVITQYF
TRBV10-3	TRBD2	TRBJ2-3	-	TGTGCCATCAGTGATACTAGCGAGAGGAGCACAGATACGCAGTATTTT	CAISDTSERSTDTQYF
TRBV7-2	-	TRBJ1-1	-	TGTGCCAGCAGCCCGGGACACAACACTGAAGCTTTCTTT	CASSPGHNTEAFF
TRBV6-5	TRBD2	TRBJ2-7	-	TGTGTCAGCAGTTACCAGACTAGCGGGAGTCCCTACGAGCAGTACTTC	CVSSYQTSGSPYEQYF
TRBV7-9	-	TRBJ1-1	-	TGTGCCAGCAGCTTAGAAGGAGGCACTGAAGCTTTCTTT	CASSLEGGTEAFF
TRBV30	-	TRBJ2-2	-	TGTGCCTGGAGTCCAGGGGACGCCATCACCGGGGAGCTGTTTTTT	CAWSPGDAITGELFF
TRBV5-1	-	TRBJ2-7	-	TGCGCCAGCAGCAACTCCGGCGGGTCAGAGGCCTGCTTC	CASSNSGGSEACF
TRBV5-1	TRBD1	TRBJ2-1	-	TGCGCCAGCAGCTCCGGGACAGCGAGCTCCTACAATGAGCAGTTCTTC	CASSSGTASSYNEQFF
TRBV27	-	TRBJ2-5	-	TGTGCCAGCAGGGATAATAGGTCGGGGAAGCGGAAGCAAGAGACCCAGTACTTC	CASRDNRSGKRKQETQYF
TRBV29-1	-	TRBJ1-2	-	TGCAGCATAAGAACTAACTATGGCTACACCTTC	CSIRTNYGYTF
TRBV11-2	-	TRBJ2-2	-	TGTGCCAGCAGCCTTACCAGCGACCCGGGAACCGGGGAGTTGTTTTTT	CASSLTSDPGTGELFF
TRBV7-2	-	TRBJ1-2	-	TGTGCCAGCAGCTCGAGCGGGGTTGGCTACACCTTC	CASSSSGVGYTF
TRBV7-9	TRBD1	TRBJ1-2	once	TGTGCCAGCAGCTTAGCGTCTCAGGGGGCGCAGGTGGTCTATGGCTACACCTTC	CASSLASQGAQVVYGYTF
TRBV28	TRBD2	TRBJ2-3	-	TGTGCCAGCAGTAGACCTAGGACTAGCGGGAGGGCTAGCACAGATACGCAGTATTTT	CASSRPRTSGRASTDTQYF
TRBV6-1	-	TRBJ2-5	-	TGTGCCAGCAGTGAATTTGGTAACACGCTGCAAGAGACCCAGTACTTC	CASSEFGNTLQETQYF
TRBV2	TRBD2	TRBJ2-1	few	TGTGCCAGCAGGGCGGGAGAGAATTACAATGAGCAGTTCTTC	CASRAGENYNEQFF
TRBV7-2	TRBD1	TRBJ1-1	-	TGTGCCAGCAGCTCCCAGGGGGTGTCTCACACTGAAGCTTTCTTT	CASSSQGVSHTEAFF
TRBV11-2	-	TRBJ2-6	few	TGTGCCAGCAGCTTAGACACCCTTGGGGGGGCCAACGTCCTGACTTTC	CASSLDTLGGANVLTF
TRBV28	TRBD1	TRBJ2-3	-	TGTGCCAGCGGTCGGGACAGACTCCGGTATTTT	CASGRDRLRYF
TRBV2	TRBD1	TRBJ1-5	-	TGTGCCAGCAGTGCTGGGACAGGGGGCAGTAGGCCCCAGCATTTT	CASSAGTGGSRPQHF
TRBV30	TRBD2	TRBJ2-1	medium-sized	TGTGCCTTTAAGGGGACTAGCGGATTTAGTGAGCAGTTCTTC	CAFKGTSGFSEQFF
TRBV10-3	-	TRBJ2-2	-	TGTGCCATCGGCCGGGCCCCGAACACCGGGGAGCTGTTTTTT	CAIGRAPNTGELFF
TRBV4-1	TRBD1	TRBJ2-1	once	TGCGCCAGCAGCCACCCCGGACAGGACGAGCAGTTCTTC	CASSHPGQDEQFF
TRBV18	-	TRBJ2-1	-	TGTGCCAGCTCCGCCAACCAGGGCGATGAGCAGTTCTTC	CASSANQGDEQFF
TRBV13	TRBD1	TRBJ2-1	-	TGTGCCAGCAGCTCAACAGGGGCCGAGCAGTTCTTC	CASSSTGAEQFF
TRBV4-1	-	TRBJ2-5	-	TGCGCCAGCAGCGGTTTGGGTAAAGGAGAGACCCAGTACTTC	CASSGLGKGETQYF
TRBV2	TRBD1	TRBJ1-3	once	TGTGCCAGCAGTCAGGACAGGAGCTCTGGAAACACCATATATTTT	CASSQDRSSGNTIYF
TRBV28	-	TRBJ1-1	-	TGTGCCAGCAGTTTCCCAGGGATGAACACTGAAGCTTTCTTT	CASSFPGMNTEAFF
TRBV10-3	-	TRBJ2-1	-	TGTGCCATCCATGGGGAGGAGTCCTACAATGAGCAGTTCTTC	CAIHGEESYNEQFF
TRBV19	TRBD2	TRBJ2-7	large	TGTGCCAGTAGTAACGGACTAGCGGGAGTATATGAGCAGTACTTC	CASSNGLAGVYEQYF
TRBV5-1	-	TRBJ1-4	-	TGCGCCAGCAGCACAACAGGGAGGAGTGAAAAACTGTTTTTT	CASSTTGRSEKLFF
TRBV29-1	TRBD2	TRBJ2-7	once	TGCAGCGTTGAATTACTAGCGGGAACCTCCTACGAGCAGTACTTC	CSVELLAGTSYEQYF
TRBV7-2	-	TRBJ2-7	-	TGTGCCAGCAGCCCCGGGACAATACCCTACGAGCAGTACTTC	CASSPGTIPYEQYF
TRBV27	-	TRBJ2-7	few	TGTGCCAGCAGTTTATCGAACCCCCTGGGGGGATACGAGCAGTACTTC	CASSLSNPLGGYEQYF
TRBV7-9	TRBD1	TRBJ2-7	-	TGTGCCAGCAGCTTGACAGGGGGCGCGTCAGAGCAGTACTTC	CASSLTGGASEQYF
TRBV5-1	TRBD2	TRBJ2-3	few	TGCGCCAGCAGCTTGGCCACGGGGACTAGCGGGAGTGGTGCGTATTTT	CASSLATGTSGSGAYF
TRBV7-2	TRBD2	TRBJ2-3	-	TGTGCCAGCAGCCCACCGACTAGCGGGAGAAAATTTACGCAGTATTTT	CASSPPTSGRKFTQYF